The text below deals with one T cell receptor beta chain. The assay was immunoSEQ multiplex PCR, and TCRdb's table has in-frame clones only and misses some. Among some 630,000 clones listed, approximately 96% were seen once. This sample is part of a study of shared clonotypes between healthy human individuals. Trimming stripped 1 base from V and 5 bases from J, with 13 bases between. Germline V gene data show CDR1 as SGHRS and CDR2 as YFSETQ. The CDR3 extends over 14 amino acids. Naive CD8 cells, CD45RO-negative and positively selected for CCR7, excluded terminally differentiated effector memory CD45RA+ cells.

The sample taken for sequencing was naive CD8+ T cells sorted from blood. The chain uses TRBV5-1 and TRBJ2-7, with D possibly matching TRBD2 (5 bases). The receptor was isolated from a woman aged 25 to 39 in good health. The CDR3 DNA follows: TGCGCCAGCAGCTTGAGGCTAGCTAAGGACGAGCAGTACTTC. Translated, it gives CASSLRLAKDEQYF.